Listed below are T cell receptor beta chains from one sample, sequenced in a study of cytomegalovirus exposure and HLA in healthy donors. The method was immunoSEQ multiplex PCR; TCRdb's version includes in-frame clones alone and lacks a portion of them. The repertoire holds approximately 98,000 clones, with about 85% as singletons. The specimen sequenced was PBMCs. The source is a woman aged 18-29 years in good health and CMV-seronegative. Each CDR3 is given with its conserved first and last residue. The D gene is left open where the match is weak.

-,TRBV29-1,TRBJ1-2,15,CSVDGSGEPLYGYTF
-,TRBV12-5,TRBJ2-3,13,CASGDRNADTQYF
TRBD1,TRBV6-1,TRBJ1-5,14,CASIGQGYNQPQHF
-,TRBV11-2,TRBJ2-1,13,CASSHHYYNEQFF
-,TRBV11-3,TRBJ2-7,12,CASSLAGYEQYF
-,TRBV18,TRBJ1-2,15,CASSPLSRVDYGYTF
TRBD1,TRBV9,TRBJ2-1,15,CASSVSGTGTNEQFF
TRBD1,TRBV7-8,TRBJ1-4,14,CASSLEGAGEKLFF
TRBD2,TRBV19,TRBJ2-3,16,CASSSGTSDRTDTQYF
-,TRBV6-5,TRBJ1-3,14,CASSWTRSGNTIYF